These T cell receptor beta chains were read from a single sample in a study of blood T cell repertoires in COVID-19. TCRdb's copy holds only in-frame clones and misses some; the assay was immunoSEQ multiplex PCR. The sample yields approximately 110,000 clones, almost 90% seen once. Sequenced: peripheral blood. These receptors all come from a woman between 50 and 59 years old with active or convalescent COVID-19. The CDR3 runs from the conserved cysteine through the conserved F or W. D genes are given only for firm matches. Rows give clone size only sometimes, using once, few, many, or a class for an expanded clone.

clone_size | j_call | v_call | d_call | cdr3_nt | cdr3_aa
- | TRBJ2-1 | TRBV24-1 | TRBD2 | TGTGCCACCAGACGGGGACTAGCGGGAGGGAGTGATGAGCAGTTCTTC | CATRRGLAGGSDEQFF
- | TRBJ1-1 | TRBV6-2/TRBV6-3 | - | TGTGCCAGCAGTCCCACAGCGAACACTGAAGCTTTCTTT | CASSPTANTEAFF
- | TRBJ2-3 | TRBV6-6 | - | TGTGCCAGCAGTTACTCGAGTGATGTGCGCACAGATACGCAGTATTTT | CASSYSSDVRTDTQYF
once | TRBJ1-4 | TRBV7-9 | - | TGTGCCAGCAGCCCCCGACGGGGGGAACGTAATGAAAAACTGTTTTTT | CASSPRRGERNEKLFF
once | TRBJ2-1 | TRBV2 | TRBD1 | TGTGCCAGCAGTACCGACAGGGGGCCCTACAATGAGCAGTTCTTC | CASSTDRGPYNEQFF
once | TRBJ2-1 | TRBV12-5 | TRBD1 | TGTGCTAGTGGTTCTGGGTTGGGGACAGGGACAAACTACAATGAGCAGTTCTTC | CASGSGLGTGTNYNEQFF
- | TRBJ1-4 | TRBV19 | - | TGTGCCAGTAGTCGAGCAACTAATGAAAAACTGTTTTTT | CASSRATNEKLFF
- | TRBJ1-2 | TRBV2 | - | TGTGCCACCACGGGGGGCCGGGGCTACACCTTC | CATTGGRGYTF
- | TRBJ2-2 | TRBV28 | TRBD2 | TGTGCCAGCAGTTTAGGACTAGCGGGAGGTTCCGGGGAGCTGTTTTTT | CASSLGLAGGSGELFF
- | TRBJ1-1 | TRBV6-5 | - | TGTGCCAGCAGTTACTGGGGAAGGGGGAACACTGAAGCTTTCTTT | CASSYWGRGNTEAFF
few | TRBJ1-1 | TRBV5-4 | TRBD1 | TGTGCCAGCAGCCCTTGGGACAGGGTAATGGACACTGAAGCTTTCTTT | CASSPWDRVMDTEAFF
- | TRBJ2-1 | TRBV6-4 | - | TGTGCCAGCAGTGACGGCCCGGGGGATGAGCAGTTCTTC | CASSDGPGDEQFF
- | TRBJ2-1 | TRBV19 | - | TGTGCCAGTAGTTCGGGGGTTAGGGAGCAGTTCTTC | CASSSGVREQFF
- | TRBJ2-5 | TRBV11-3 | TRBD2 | TGTGCCAGCAGCTCGATGGGGGGGGAGACCCAGTACTTC | CASSSMGGETQYF
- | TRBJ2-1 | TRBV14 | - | TGTGCCAGCAGCCGAATCGTTTCCAGTGAGCAGTTCTTC | CASSRIVSSEQFF
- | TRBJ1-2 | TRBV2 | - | TGTGCCAGCAGCGCTTCCGGGACACCTAACTATGGCTACACCTTC | CASSASGTPNYGYTF
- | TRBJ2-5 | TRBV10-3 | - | TGTGCCATCAGTGAGGCCTCCGGTAGCGCCCAAGAGACCCAGTACTTC | CAISEASGSAQETQYF
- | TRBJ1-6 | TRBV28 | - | TGTGCCAGCGAAAGCCCGAGCGGTAATTCACCCCTCCACTTT | CASESPSGNSPLHF
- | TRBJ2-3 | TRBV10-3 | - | TGTGCCATCAGCTCCGGGATTAGCACAGATACGCAGTATTTT | CAISSGISTDTQYF
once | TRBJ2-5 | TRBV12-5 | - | TGTGCTAGTGGTTTGGTACGTTTCATCGGGAGAGGGGAAGAGACCCAGTACTTC | CASGLVRFIGRGEETQYF
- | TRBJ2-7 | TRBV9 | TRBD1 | TGTGCCAGCAGCCCGGGACAGGTCTCCTACGAGCAGTACTTC | CASSPGQVSYEQYF
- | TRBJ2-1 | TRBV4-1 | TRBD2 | TGCGCCAGCAGCCAAGAACGAGTAGCGGGAATCTACAATGAGCAGTTCTTC | CASSQERVAGIYNEQFF
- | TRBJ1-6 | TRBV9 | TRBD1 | TGTGCCAGCAGCGCCGACAGGGGGCTTTCTTATAATTCACCCCTCCACTTT | CASSADRGLSYNSPLHF
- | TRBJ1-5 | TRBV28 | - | TGTGCCAGCAGTCCCAGGGGCCGGAATCAGCCCCAGCATTTT | CASSPRGRNQPQHF
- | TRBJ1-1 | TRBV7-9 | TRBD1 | TGTGCCAGCAGTGGACAGGAGCCGAACACTGAAGCTTTCTTT | CASSGQEPNTEAFF
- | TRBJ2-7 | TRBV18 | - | TGTGCCAGCTCACCACCGCAGGGGGGTTACGAGCAGTACTTC | CASSPPQGGYEQYF
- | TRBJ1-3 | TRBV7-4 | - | TGTGCCAGCAGCTCGAGCATCGACAGTGCTGGAAACACCATATATTTT | CASSSSIDSAGNTIYF
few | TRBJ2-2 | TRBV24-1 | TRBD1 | TGTGCCACCTACAGGGGCCCTACCGGGGAGCTGTTTTTT | CATYRGPTGELFF
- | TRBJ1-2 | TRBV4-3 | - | TGCGCCAGCAGCCAAGAGAAGGGAGGACTTGGCTACACCTTC | CASSQEKGGLGYTF
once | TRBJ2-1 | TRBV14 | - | TGTGCCAGCAGCCAAGATATGGTGGAGCGGCGTGCGGAGCAGTTCTTC | CASSQDMVERRAEQFF
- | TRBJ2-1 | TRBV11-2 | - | TGTGCCAGCAGCTTAGCCCACTACAATGAGCAGTTCTTC | CASSLAHYNEQFF
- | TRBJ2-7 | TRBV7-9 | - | TGTGCCAGCAGCCCTATGGCGGGGACCTGGACACGGGAGCAGTACTTC | CASSPMAGTWTREQYF
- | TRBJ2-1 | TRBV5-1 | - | TGCGCCAGCAGCTTGGACAGGGCTAATGAGCAGTTCTTC | CASSLDRANEQFF
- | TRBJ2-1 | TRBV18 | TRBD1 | TGTGCCAGCTCACCACGACGGGACAGCAACAATGAGCAGTTCTTC | CASSPRRDSNNEQFF
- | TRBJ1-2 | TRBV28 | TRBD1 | TGTGCCAGCAGTTTAGGACAGGCCTTCTATGGCTACACCTTC | CASSLGQAFYGYTF
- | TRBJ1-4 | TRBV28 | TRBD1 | TGTGCCAGCAGTAGGCGGACAGGGAGTAAAGAAAAACTGTTTTTT | CASSRRTGSKEKLFF
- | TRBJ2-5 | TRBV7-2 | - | TGTGCCAGCAGCCCTCCCGGGAGAGGGTGGGAGACCCAGTACTTC | CASSPPGRGWETQYF
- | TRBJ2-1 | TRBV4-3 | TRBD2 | TGCGCCAGCAGCCAGACCGGGAGCGGGAGAATTGGTGAGCAGTTCTTC | CASSQTGSGRIGEQFF
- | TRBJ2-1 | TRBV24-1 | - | TGTGCCACCATGCGAGGGGGAGCCAATGAGCAGTTCTTC | CATMRGGANEQFF
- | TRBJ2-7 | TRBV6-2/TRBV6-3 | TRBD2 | TGTGCCAGCAGTATAAGCGGGAGGCCCGGCTACGAGCAGTACTTC | CASSISGRPGYEQYF
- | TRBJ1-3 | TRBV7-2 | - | TGTGCCAGCAGCTTAGGGGGCAGCCACTCTGGAAACACCATATATTTT | CASSLGGSHSGNTIYF
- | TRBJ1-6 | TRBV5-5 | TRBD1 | TGTGCCAGCAGTTTTACAGGGGGTAATTCACCCCTCCACTTT | CASSFTGGNSPLHF
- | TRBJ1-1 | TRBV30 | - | TGTGCCTGGAGTGTGGGGGGTCCTGAAGCTTTCTTT | CAWSVGGPEAFF
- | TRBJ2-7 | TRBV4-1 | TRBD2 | TGCGCCAGCAGCCAAGATCTTCCGGGGGGGGCCTACGAGCAGTACTTC | CASSQDLPGGAYEQYF
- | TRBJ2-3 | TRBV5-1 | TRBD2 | TGCGCCAGCAGCTTGGGTCCGGGAGGACTTAGTACAGATACGCAGTATTTT | CASSLGPGGLSTDTQYF
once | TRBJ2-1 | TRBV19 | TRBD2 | TGTGCCAGTAGGATCGGGGATAGCGGGTATGAGCAGTTCTTC | CASRIGDSGYEQFF
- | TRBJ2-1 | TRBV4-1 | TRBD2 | TGCGCCAGCAGCCAAGCCCCGGGGGGATACAATGAGCAGTTCTTC | CASSQAPGGYNEQFF
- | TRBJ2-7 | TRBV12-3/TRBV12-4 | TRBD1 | TGTGCCAGCAGCAGACAGGGAGAGCAGTACTTC | CASSRQGEQYF
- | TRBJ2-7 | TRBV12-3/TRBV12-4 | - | TGTGCCAGCGGTGGGGGGGCACCCTACGAGCAGTACTTC | CASGGGAPYEQYF
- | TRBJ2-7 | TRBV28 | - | TGTGCCAGCAGCTACGGGAACATACGTTACGAGCAGTACTTC | CASSYGNIRYEQYF
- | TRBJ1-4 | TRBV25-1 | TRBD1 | TGTGCCAGCAGTGAGGAGACAGGGGGCGCGAATGAAAAACTGTTTTTT | CASSEETGGANEKLFF